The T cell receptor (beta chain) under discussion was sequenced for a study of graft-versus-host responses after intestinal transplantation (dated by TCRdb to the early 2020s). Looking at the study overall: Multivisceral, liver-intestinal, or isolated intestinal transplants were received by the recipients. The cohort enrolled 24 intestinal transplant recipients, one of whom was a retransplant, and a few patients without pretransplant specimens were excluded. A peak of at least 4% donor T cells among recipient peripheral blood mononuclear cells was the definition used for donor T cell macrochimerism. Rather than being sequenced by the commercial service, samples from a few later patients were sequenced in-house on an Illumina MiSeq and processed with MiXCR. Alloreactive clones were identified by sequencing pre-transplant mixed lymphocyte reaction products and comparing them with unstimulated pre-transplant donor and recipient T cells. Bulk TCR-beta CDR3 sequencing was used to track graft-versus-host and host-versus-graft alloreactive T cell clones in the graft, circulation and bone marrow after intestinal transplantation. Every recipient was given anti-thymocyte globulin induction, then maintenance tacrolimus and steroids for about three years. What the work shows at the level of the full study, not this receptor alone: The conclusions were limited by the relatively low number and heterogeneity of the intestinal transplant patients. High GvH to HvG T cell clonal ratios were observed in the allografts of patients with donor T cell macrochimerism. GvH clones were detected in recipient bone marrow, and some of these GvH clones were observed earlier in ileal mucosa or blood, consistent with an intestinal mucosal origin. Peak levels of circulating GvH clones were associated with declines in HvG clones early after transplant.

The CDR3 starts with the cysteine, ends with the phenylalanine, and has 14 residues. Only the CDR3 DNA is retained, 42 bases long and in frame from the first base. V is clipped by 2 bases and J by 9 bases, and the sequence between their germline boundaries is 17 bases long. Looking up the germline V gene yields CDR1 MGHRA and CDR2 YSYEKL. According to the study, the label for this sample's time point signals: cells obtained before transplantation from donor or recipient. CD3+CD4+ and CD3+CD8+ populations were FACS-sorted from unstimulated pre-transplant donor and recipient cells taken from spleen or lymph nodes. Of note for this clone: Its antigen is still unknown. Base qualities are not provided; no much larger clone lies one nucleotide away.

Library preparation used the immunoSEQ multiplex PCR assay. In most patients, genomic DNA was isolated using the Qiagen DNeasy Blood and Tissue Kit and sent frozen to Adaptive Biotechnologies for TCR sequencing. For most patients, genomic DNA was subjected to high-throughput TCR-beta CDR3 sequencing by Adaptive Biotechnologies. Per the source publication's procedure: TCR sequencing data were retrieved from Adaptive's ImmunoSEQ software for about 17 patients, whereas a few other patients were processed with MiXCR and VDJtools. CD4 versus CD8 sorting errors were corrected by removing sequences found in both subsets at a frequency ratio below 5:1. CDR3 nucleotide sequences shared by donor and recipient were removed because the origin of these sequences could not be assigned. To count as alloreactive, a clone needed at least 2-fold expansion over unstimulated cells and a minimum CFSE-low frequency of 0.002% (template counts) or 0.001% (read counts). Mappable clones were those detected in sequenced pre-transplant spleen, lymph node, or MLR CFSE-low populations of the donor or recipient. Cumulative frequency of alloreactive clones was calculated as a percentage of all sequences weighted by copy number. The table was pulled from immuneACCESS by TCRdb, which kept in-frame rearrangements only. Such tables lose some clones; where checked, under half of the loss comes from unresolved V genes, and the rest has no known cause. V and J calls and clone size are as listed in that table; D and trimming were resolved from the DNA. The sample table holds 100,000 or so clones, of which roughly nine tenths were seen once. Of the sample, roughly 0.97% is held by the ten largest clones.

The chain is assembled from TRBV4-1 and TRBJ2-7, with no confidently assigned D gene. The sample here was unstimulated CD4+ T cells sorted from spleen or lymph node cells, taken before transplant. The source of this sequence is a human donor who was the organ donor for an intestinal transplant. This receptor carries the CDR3 CASSQRTSLGGQYF. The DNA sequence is TGCGCCAGCAGCCAACGAACCTCTCTGGGTGGGCAGTACTTC.